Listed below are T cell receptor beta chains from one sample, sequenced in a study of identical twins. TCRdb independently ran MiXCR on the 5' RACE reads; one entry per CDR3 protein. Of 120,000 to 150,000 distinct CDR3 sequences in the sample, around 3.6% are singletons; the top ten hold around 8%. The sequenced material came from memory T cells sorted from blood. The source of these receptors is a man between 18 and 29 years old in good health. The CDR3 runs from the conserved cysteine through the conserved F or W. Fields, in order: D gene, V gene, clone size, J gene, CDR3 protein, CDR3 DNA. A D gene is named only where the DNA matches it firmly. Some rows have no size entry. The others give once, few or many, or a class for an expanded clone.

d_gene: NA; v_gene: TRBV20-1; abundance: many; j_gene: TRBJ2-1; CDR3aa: CSARGVSAIHEQFF; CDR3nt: TGCAGTGCTAGAGGAGTCTCGGCTATACATGAGCAGTTCTTC
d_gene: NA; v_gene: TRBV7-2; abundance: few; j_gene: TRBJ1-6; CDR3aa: CASSPQGHNSPLHF; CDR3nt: TGTGCCAGCAGCCCACAGGGCCACAATTCACCCCTCCACTTT
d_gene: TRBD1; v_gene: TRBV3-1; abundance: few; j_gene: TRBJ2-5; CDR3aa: CASSPGTGGVETQYF; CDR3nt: TGTGCCAGCAGCCCCGGGACAGGGGGGGTTGAGACCCAGTACTTC
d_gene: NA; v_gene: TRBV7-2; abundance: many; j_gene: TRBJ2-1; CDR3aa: CASSLKPNFVEESEQFF; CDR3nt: TGTGCCAGCAGCTTAAAACCCAATTTTGTTGAAGAGAGTGAGCAGTTCTTC
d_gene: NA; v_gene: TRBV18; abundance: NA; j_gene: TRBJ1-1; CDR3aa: CASSPYREAEAFF; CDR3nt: TGTGCCAGCTCCCCATACCGGGAGGCTGAAGCTTTCTTT
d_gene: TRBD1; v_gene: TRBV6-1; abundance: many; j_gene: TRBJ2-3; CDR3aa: CASGTASTDTQYF; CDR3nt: TGTGCCAGTGGGACAGCTAGCACAGATACGCAGTATTTT
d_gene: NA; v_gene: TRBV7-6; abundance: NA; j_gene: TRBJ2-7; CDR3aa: CASRAFLGGSEQYF; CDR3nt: TGTGCCAGCAGGGCCTTCTTAGGGGGTTCCGAGCAGTACTTC
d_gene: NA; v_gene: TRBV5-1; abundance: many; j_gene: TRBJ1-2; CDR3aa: CASSLAAGWQGYTF; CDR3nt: TGCGCCAGCAGCTTGGCCGCAGGGTGGCAGGGCTACACCTTC
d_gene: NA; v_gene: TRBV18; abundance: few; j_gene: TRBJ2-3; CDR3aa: CASPLESTDTQYF; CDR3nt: TGTGCCAGCCCCCTTGAAAGCACAGATACGCAGTATTTT
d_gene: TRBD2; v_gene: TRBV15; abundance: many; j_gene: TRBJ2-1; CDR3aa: CATSSRLAGGNEQFF; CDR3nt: TGTGCCACCAGCAGTAGACTAGCGGGAGGCAATGAGCAGTTCTTC
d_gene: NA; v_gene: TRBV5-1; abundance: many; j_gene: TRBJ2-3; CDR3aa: CASSLVPGTEYTDTQYF; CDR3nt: TGCGCCAGCAGCTTGGTTCCTGGGACGGAGTACACAGATACGCAGTATTTT
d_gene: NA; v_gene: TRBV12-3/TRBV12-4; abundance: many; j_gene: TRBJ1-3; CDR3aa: CASRPGTDSGNTIYF; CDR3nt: TGTGCCAGCAGACCCGGGACTGACTCTGGAAACACCATATATTTT
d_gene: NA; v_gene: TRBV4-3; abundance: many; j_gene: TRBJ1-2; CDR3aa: CASSQEQDNYGYTF; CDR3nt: TGCGCCAGCAGCCAAGAACAGGATAACTATGGCTACACCTTC
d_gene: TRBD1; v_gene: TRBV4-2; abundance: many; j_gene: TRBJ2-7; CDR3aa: CASSQGGQESRQYF; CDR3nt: TGTGCCAGCAGCCAAGGTGGACAGGAGAGTCGGCAGTACTTC
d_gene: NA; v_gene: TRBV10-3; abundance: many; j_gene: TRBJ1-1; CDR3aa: CAISGRESTEAFF; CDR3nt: TGTGCCATCAGTGGGAGGGAGAGCACTGAAGCTTTCTTT
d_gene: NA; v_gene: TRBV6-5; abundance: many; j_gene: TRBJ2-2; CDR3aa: CASSYVQAGELFF; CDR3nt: TGTGCCAGCAGTTACGTCCAGGCCGGGGAGCTGTTTTTT
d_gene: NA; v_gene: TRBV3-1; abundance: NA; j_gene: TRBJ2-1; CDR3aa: CASSPFRARIYNEQFF; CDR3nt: TGTGCCAGCAGCCCCTTTCGGGCGCGGATCTACAATGAGCAGTTCTTC
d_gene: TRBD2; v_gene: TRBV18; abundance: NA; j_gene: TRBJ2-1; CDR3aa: CASSPVRREGRVSSYNEQFF; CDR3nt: TGTGCCAGCTCACCAGTCCGGCGGGAGGGCCGTGTTTCCTCCTACAATGAGCAGTTCTTC
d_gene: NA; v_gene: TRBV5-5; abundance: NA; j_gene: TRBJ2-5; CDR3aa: CASSLDTGYRETQYF; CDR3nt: TGTGCCAGCAGCTTAGATACAGGGTATCGAGAGACCCAGTACTTC
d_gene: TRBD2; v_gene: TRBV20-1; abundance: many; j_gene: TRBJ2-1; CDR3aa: CSAREILAGGHEQFF; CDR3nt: TGCAGTGCTAGGGAAATCTTAGCGGGAGGCCATGAGCAGTTCTTC
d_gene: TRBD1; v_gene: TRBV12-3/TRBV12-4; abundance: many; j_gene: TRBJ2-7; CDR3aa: CASSLDRVKGNEQYF; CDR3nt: TGTGCCAGCAGCCTTGACAGGGTCAAAGGAAACGAGCAGTACTTC
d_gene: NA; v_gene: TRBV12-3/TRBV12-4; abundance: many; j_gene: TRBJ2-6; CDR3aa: CATGPANVLTF; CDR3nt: TGTGCCACAGGACCAGCCAACGTCCTGACTTTC
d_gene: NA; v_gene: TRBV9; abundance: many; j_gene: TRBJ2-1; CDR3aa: CASSVESGSSSYNEQFF; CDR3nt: TGTGCCAGCAGCGTAGAGTCCGGGAGTAGCTCCTACAATGAGCAGTTCTTC
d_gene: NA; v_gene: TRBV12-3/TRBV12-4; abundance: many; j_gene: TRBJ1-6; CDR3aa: CASGGGPYNSPLHF; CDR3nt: TGTGCCAGTGGCGGGGGACCATATAATTCACCCCTCCACTTT
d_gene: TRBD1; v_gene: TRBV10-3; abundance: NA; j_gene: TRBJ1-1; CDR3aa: CAIERDRGIEAFF; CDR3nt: TGTGCCATAGAGCGGGACAGGGGGATTGAAGCTTTCTTT
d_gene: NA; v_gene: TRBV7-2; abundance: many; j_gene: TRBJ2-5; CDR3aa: CASSLALTQETQYF; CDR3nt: TGTGCCAGCAGCTTAGCACTAACCCAAGAGACCCAGTACTTC
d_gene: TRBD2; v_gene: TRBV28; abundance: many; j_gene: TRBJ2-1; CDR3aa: CASTYGLAGDGEQFF; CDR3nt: TGTGCCAGCACCTACGGACTAGCGGGAGACGGTGAGCAGTTCTTC
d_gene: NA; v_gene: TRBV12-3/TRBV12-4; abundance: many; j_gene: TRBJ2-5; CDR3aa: CASSPGEGPQETQYF; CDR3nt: TGTGCCAGCAGCCCAGGGGAGGGACCCCAGGAGACCCAGTACTTC
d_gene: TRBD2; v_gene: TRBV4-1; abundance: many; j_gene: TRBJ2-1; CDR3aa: CASSHPRQTSGKNNEQFF; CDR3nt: TGCGCCAGCAGCCATCCCCGTCAGACTAGCGGGAAGAACAATGAGCAGTTCTTC
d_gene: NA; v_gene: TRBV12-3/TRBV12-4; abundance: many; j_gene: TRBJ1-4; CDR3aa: CASSLAGGLPNEKLFF; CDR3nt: TGTGCCAGCAGTTTAGCGGGGGGGCTACCTAATGAAAAACTGTTTTTT
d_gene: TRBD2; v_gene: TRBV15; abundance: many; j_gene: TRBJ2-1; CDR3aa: CATSRGGAGGPSVNEQFF; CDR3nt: TGTGCCACCAGCAGAGGAGGGGCGGGAGGGCCGTCTGTTAATGAGCAGTTCTTC
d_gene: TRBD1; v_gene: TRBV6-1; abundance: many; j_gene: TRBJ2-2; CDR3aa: CASSEVWTGFVAGELFF; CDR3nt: TGTGCCAGCAGTGAAGTCTGGACAGGGTTTGTGGCCGGGGAGCTGTTTTTT
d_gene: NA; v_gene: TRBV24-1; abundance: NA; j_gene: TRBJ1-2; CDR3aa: CATSDAVYGYTF; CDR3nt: TGTGCCACCAGTGATGCGGTATATGGCTACACCTTC
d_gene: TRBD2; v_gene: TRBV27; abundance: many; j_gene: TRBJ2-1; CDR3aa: CASSLTSSGIISSYNEQFF; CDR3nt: TGTGCCAGCAGTTTAACGTCTAGCGGAATAATCTCCTCCTACAATGAGCAGTTCTTC
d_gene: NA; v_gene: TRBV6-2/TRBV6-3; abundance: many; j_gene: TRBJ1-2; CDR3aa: CASSLDGLGGYGYTF; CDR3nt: TGTGCCAGCAGTTTGGACGGTCTTGGTGGCTATGGCTACACCTTC
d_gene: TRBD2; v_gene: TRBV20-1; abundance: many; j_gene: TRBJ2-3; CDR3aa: CSARGTFAGGRDTQYF; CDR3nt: TGCAGTGCTAGAGGGACCTTCGCGGGAGGGCGAGATACGCAGTATTTT
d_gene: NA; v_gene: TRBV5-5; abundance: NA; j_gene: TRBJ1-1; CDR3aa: CASSVASGLNTEAFF; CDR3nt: TGTGCCAGCAGCGTAGCCAGCGGGTTAAACACTGAAGCTTTCTTT
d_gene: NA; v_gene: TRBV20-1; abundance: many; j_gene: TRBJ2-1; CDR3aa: CSARVGNEQFF; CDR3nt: TGCAGTGCTAGAGTCGGTAATGAGCAGTTCTTC
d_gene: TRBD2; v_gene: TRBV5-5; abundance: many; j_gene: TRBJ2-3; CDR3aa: CASRRTSGSTDTQYF; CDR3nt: TGTGCCAGCAGAAGGACTAGCGGGAGCACAGATACGCAGTATTTT
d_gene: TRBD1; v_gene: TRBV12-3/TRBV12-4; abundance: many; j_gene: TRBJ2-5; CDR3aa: CASRITGQGMETQYF; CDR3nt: TGTGCCAGCAGAATAACGGGACAGGGGATGGAGACCCAGTACTTC
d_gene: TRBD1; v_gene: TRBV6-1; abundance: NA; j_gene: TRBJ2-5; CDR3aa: CASRDRGRLLGETQYF; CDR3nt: TGTGCCAGCAGGGACAGGGGGCGCCTGCTGGGGGAGACCCAGTACTTC
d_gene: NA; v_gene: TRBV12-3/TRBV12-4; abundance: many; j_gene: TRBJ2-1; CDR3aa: CASSLFRTSYWEQFF; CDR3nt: TGTGCCAGCAGTTTATTTAGGACGTCGTATTGGGAGCAGTTCTTC
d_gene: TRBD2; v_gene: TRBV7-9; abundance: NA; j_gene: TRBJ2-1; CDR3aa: CASSPSRTSGNNEQFF; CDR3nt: TGTGCCAGCAGCCCTAGTCGGACTAGCGGGAACAATGAGCAGTTCTTC
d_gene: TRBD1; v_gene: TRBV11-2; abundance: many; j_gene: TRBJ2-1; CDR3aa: CASSLGQGPYNEQFF; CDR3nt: TGTGCCAGCAGCTTGGGACAGGGGCCCTACAATGAGCAGTTCTTC
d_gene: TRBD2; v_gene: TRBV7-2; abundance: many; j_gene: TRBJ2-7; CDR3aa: CASSLATRLAGGEQYF; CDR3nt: TGTGCCAGCAGCTTAGCAACGAGACTAGCGGGAGGCGAGCAGTACTTC
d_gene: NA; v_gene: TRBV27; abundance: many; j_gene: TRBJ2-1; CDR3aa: CASSPNTRGDEQFF; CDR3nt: TGTGCCAGCAGTCCGAATACTAGGGGGGATGAGCAGTTCTTC
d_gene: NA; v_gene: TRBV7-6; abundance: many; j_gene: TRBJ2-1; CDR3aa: CASSSRGGGRLEQFF; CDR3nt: TGTGCCAGCAGCTCCAGGGGAGGCGGGAGACTCGAGCAGTTCTTC
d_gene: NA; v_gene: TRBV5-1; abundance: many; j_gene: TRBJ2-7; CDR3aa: CASSLQENYEQYF; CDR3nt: TGCGCCAGCAGCTTACAGGAGAACTACGAGCAGTACTTC